This T cell receptor beta chain was captured by sequencing in a study of blood T cell repertoires in COVID-19. Overall study context: Acute-phase and convalescent COVID-19 samples originated in the United States, Italy and Spain. The cDNA or gDNA used as material had been derived from T cells, B-cell-depleted T cells, or PBMCs.

Germline V gene lookup returns CDR1 LGHNA and CDR2 YNFKEQ. Trimming pared 5 bases from V and 10 bases from J, leaving 12 bases between. The CDR3 has 12 amino acids. This clone was seen a few times. Per the original methods: Cell counts per sample came from amplifying reference gene primers. TCRdb's copy holds only in-frame clones and misses some; the assay was immunoSEQ multiplex PCR. V and J calls and clone size are copied from that table; D and trimming were computed from the DNA. The top ten clones hold 8% of a sample with around 85,000 clones, 86% of them seen once. Source material: peripheral blood. This TCR came from a man aged 50 to 59 with active COVID-19. V is TRBV4-2 and J is TRBJ2-1; a weak D match, TRBD1 (5 bases). CDR3 bases: TGTGCCAGCAGCACCCAGGGATCAGAGCAGTTCTTC. Protein sequence: CASSTQGSEQFF.